This T cell receptor (beta chain) was sequenced during a study of T cells in localized non-small cell lung cancer. The CDR3 is made up of 11 amino acids. Measured with immunoSEQ multiplex PCR; TCRdb has only the in-frame clones, and not every one. Of about 79,000 clones listed, more than 75% are singletons. The chain employs TRBV21-1 and TRBJ1-5. TRBV21-1 is a recognized pseudogene. The starting material was peripheral blood, obtained before any cancer treatment. The receptor comes from a woman aged 40 to 75 with stage I squamous cell lung carcinoma. In nucleotides, the CDR3 is TGTGCCAGCAAAAGGGACCAGCCCCAGCATTTT. Its translation is CASKRDQPQHF.